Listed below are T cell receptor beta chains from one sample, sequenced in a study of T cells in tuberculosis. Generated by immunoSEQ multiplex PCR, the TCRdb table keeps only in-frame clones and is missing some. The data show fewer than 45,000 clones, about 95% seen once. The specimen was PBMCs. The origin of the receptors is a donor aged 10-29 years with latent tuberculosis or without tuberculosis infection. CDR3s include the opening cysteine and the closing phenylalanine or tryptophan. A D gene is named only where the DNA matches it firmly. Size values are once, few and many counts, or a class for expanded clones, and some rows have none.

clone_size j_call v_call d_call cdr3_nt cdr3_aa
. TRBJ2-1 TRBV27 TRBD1 TGTGCCAGCAGCCAGCTTCCGGGACAGGGACACAATGAGCAGTTCTTC CASSQLPGQGHNEQFF
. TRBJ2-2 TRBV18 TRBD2 TGTGCCAGCTCACCAGGACGGTTAACGGGAGGGTACACCGGGGAGCTGTTTTTT CASSPGRLTGGYTGELFF
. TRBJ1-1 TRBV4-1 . TGCGCCAGCAGCCAAGGTCGGAGTGAAGCTTTCTTT CASSQGRSEAFF
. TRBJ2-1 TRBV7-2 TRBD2 TGTGCCAGCAGCTTAGCGGGAGGGATTTTTGAGCAGTTCTTC CASSLAGGIFEQFF
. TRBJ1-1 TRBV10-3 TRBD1 TGTGCCATCAGTGACCTCGGACAGGGGGGTACTGAAGCTTTCTTT CAISDLGQGGTEAFF
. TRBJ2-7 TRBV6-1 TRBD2 TGTGCCAGCGGTCCAGGAGCGGGACCTACGGAGCAGTACTTC CASGPGAGPTEQYF
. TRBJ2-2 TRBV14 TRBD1 TGTGCCAGCAGCCAGCGACAGGGGCACACCGGGGAGCTGTTTTTT CASSQRQGHTGELFF
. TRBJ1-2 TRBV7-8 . TGTGCCAGCAGCTTAGATAGTAGGATGTCAGGGAGGCAGGGATTTTTTTTATATGGCTACACCTTC CASSLDSRMSGRQGFFLYGYTF
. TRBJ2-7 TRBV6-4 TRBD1 TGTGCCAGCAGTGACTCCACGGGACAGTCTTCCTACGAGCAGTACTTC CASSDSTGQSSYEQYF
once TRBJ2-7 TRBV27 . TGTGCCAGCAGTTTAAAGGGGAGGGGGACCTACGAGCAGTACTTC CASSLKGRGTYEQYF
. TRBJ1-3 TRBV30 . TGTGCCTGGGGGAACAGGGAGTCGGGAAACACCATATATTTT CAWGNRESGNTIYF
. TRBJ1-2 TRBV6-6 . TGTGCCAGCAATAGGGCAGGGCAACGAACCTCAGCGGGCTACACCTTC CASNRAGQRTSAGYTF
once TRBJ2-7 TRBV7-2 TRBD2 TGTGCCAGCAGCTTAGGCCTAAGCGGGAACTACGAGCAGTACTTC CASSLGLSGNYEQYF
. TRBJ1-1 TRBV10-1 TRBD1 TGCGCCAGCAGTAGGACAGGGCTATTAACGGCTGAAGCTTTCTTT CASSRTGLLTAEAFF
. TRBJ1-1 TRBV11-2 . TGTGCCAGCAGCTTCAGCACAGCTGAAGCTTTCTTT CASSFSTAEAFF
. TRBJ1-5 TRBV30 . TGTGCCTGGAGCGAGGGTGCCCTCAATCAGCCCCAGCATTTT CAWSEGALNQPQHF
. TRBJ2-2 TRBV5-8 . TGTGCCAGCAGCACAGGGATGAACACCGGGGAGCTGTTTTTT CASSTGMNTGELFF
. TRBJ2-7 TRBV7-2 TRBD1 TGTGCCAGCAGCCTATGGAGAACAGGGGCCGTCTACGAGCAGTACTTC CASSLWRTGAVYEQYF
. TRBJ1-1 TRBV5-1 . TGCGCCAGCAGCTTGGAGGCAGGTATAGAAGCTTTCTTT CASSLEAGIEAFF
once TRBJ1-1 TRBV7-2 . TGTGCCAGCAGCCCCGCCAGGATGAACACTGAAGCTTTCTTT CASSPARMNTEAFF
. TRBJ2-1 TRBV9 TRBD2 TGTGCCAGCAGCGTTAGCGGGGGGAGGTACAATGAGCAGTTCTTC CASSVSGGRYNEQFF
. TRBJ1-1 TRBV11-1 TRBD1 TGTGCCAGCAGCTGGGGTGAAGGGACAGCGAACACTGAAGCTTTCTTT CASSWGEGTANTEAFF
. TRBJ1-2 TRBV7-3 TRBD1 TGTGCCAGCAGCCCAACGCCACAGGGGGCGGCTAACTATGGCTACACCTTC CASSPTPQGAANYGYTF
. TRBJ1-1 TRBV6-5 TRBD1 TGTGCCAGCAGTCGGTGGGACAGTGAAGCTTTCTTT CASSRWDSEAFF